One sample yielded the 31 T cell receptor beta chains listed below, sequenced in a study of blood T cells in healthy people across ages. Together with a sample-barcoded 5' primer, a J-beta primer mix was included in a second PCR lasting about 7 to 12 cycles. Via MiXCR, TCRdb re-called the 5' RACE reads, giving one row per CDR3 protein. The sample carries roughly 560,000 distinct CDR3 sequences, around 24% recorded once. These data are also associated with another study on T cells of mothers and their children.

The sequencing input was blood. The receptors stem from a boy younger than 18 in good health.

This chain links TRBV4-1 with TRBJ1-5; a possible D gene is TRBD1 (5 bases). Per the germline V gene, CDR1 is MGHRA and CDR2 is YSYEKL. The CDR3 contains 13 residues. Trimming cost V 1 base and J 7 bases, with 8 bases left between them. The CDR3 sequence is CASSQGGDQPQHF. The DNA of the CDR3 is TGCGCCAGCAGCCAAGGAGGGGACCAGCCCCAGCATTTT.

The rearrangement links TRBV24-1 to TRBJ2-1; 10 bases fit TRBD1. Germline CDR1 and CDR2: KGHDR and SFDVKD. The CDR3 runs 16 residues. Trimming took 4 bases from V and 3 from J; bases not matched to a gene: 5. DNA for the CDR3: TGTGCCACCAGTGACCTGGGGACAGGGGACTACAATGAGCAGTTCTTC. It yields the protein CATSDLGTGDYNEQFF.

This clonotype was observed many times. The chain recombines TRBV25-1 with TRBJ2-5; tentative D call: TRBD1 (6 bases). Germline V lookup: CDR1 MGHDK, CDR2 SYGVNS. V dropped 5 bases and J dropped 1 base, with 11 bases sitting between them. This CDR3 has 14 residues. CDR3 sequence: CASSLHRVQETQYF. Written as DNA, the CDR3 is TGTGCCAGCAGTCTTCACAGGGTCCAAGAGACCCAGTACTTC.

Only a few counts were recorded for this clonotype. The rearrangement joins TRBV3-1 to TRBJ2-1; possible D gene TRBD2, 5 bases. From germline, CDR1 is LGHDT and CDR2 YNNKEL (reference sequence). Trimming took 4 bases from V and 7 from J, leaving 17 bases between them. This CDR3 region has 15 residues. The chain's CDR3 is CASSPGVAAGNEQFF. The CDR3 coding sequence is TGTGCCAGCAGCCCCGGGGTAGCAGCTGGGAATGAGCAGTTCTTC.

Only a few counts were recorded for this clonotype. This chain joins TRBV14 and TRBJ1-5, with 7 positions matching TRBD1. Trimming took 3 bases from V and 4 from J; bases not matched to a gene: 3. Looked up from germline, CDR1 is SGHDN and CDR2 is FVKESK. The CDR3 runs to 14 residues. The CDR3 loop reads CASSHYRGNQPQHF. CDR3 nucleotides: TGTGCCAGCAGCCATTACAGGGGAAATCAGCCCCAGCATTTT.

The J gene is TRBJ2-5, the V gene TRBV29-1, with 10 bases aligning to TRBD1. V trimming: 6 bases; J trimming: 4 bases; junction bases outside the gene matches: 8. This CDR3 has 14 residues. Germline values: CDR1 SQVTM, CDR2 ANQGSEA. The CDR3 DNA is TGCAGCGTGTCCGGGACAGGGGTAGGAGAGACCCAGTACTTC. Its translation: CSVSGTGVGETQYF. Filled out from reference TRBV29-1 and TRBJ2-5, the complete variable domain reads SAVISQKPSRDICQRGTSLTIQCQVDSQVTMMFWYRQQPGQSLTLIATANQGSEATYESGFVIDKFPISRPNLTFSTLTVSNMSPEDSSIYLCSVSGTGVGETQYFGPGTRLLVL.

This clonotype was observed a handful of times. The chain links TRBV6-2 or TRBV6-3 to TRBJ2-7, with D maybe TRBD1 (6 bases). Trimming removed 5 bases at V and 5 bases at J, with 16 bases between. This CDR3 spans 14 amino acids. From germline, CDR1 is MNHEY and CDR2 SVGEGT. Here the CDR3 reads CASSTYRDRHEQYF. Written as DNA, the CDR3 is TGTGCCAGCAGTACTTACAGGGATCGGCACGAGCAGTACTTC.

This chain joins TRBV2 and TRBJ2-4; 7 positions match TRBD1. Germline values: CDR1 SNHLY, CDR2 FYNNEI. The ends lost 8 bases at V and 6 bases at J; junction bases unmatched: 13. The CDR3 is 15 residues long. The CDR3 bases are TGTGCCAGCCAACAAAAGACAGGGTTGGGAAACATTCAGTACTTC. This sequence encodes CASQQKTGLGNIQYF.

Concerning this clonotype: One end of the junction is discordant with germline, which a read error may explain. The genes are TRBV5-6 and TRBJ1-2; TRBD1 might be the D (6 bases). Per the germline V gene, CDR1 is SGHDT and CDR2 is YYEEEE. The CDR3 loop spans 14 amino acids. The CDR3, as DNA: TGTACCAGCAGCTTGAGGGGGGCGAAATATGGCTACACCTTC. This gives the protein CTSSLRGAKYGYTF. Full variable domain (rest looked up from reference TRBV5-6 and TRBJ1-2): DAGVTQSPTHLIKTRGQQVTLRCSPKSGHDTVSWYQQALGQGPQFIFQYYEEEERQRGNFPDRFSGHQFPNYSSELNVNALLLGDSALYLCTSSLRGAKYGYTFGSGTRLTVV.

This clonotype was seen many times. This sequence joins TRBV12-3 or TRBV12-4 and TRBJ2-3; TRBD2 matches 9 bases. The CDR3 length is 15 residues. J was trimmed by 1 base and V by 4 bases; bases with no gene match: 3. CDR3 nucleotide sequence: TGTGCCAGCAGTTCCTTAGCGGGAGGCACAGATACGCAGTATTTT. This encodes CASSSLAGGTDTQYF.

The chain links TRBV6-5 to TRBJ1-2; TRBD1 is a possible D gene (6 bases). Looked up from germline, CDR1 is MNHEY and CDR2 is SVGAGI. The V gene lost 6 bases and the J gene lost 8 bases, with 16 bases spanning the gap. The CDR3 consists of 13 residues. CDR3 nucleotide sequence: TGTGCCAGCAGCCTGAACAGGGACGGCGGCTACACCTTC. Residues: CASSLNRDGGYTF.

This chain connects TRBV20-1 to TRBJ2-3, with D possibly matching TRBD2 (6 bases). The germline gives CDR1 DFQATT, CDR2 SNEGSKA (reference sequence). Trimming took 6 bases from V and 5 from J, leaving 15 bases between them. The CDR3 spans 13 residues. The CDR3 region has the DNA TGCAGTGCAGGGGACTCCCGTGAAGATACGCAGTATTTT. Protein: CSAGDSREDTQYF.

The table lists this clonotype with many counts. The chain has TRBV7-2 and TRBJ1-4, with 9 positions matching TRBD1. Germline V gene sequence: CDR1 SGHTA, CDR2 FQGNSA. The CDR3 contains 15 residues. The V and J ends lost 3 bases and 8 bases, in that order; junction bases with no gene match: 7. The CDR3 is CASSLLFTGGEKLFF. The CDR3 region has the DNA TGTGCCAGCAGCTTGTTGTTCACAGGGGGCGAAAAACTGTTTTTT.

The rearrangement links TRBV29-1 to TRBJ1-4, with 7 bases fitting TRBD1. Germline V lookup: CDR1 SQVTM, CDR2 ANQGSEA. The trim removed 7 bases at V and 7 bases at J, leaving 9 bases unmatched. The CDR3 is made up of 13 amino acids. The CDR3 here is CSGVRQGGEKLFF. CDR3 DNA: TGCAGCGGCGTTCGGCAGGGGGGTGAAAAACTGTTTTTT.

A few counts support this clonotype. DNA of the CDR3: TGTGCCAGCAGCAACCAAGCGGGAGTGTTTCAAGAGACCCAGTACTTC. It is translated as CASSNQAGVFQETQYF. The genes are TRBV13 and TRBJ2-5; 8 bases match TRBD2. The CDR3 contains 16 residues. Looked up from germline, CDR1 is PRHDT and CDR2 is FYEKMQ (reference sequence). V lost 5 bases, J lost 2 bases, and 10 bases stayed unmatched.

This chain joins TRBV29-1 and TRBJ2-1; no clear D gene. V was pared by 6 bases and J by 5 bases, with 20 bases between. The CDR3 totals 15 residues. From germline, CDR1 is SQVTM and CDR2 ANQGSEA. The CDR3 nucleotides are TGCAGCGTCACCGCAGTCCAATCCCCAGACAATGAGCAGTTCTTC. Translation gives CSVTAVQSPDNEQFF.

The rearrangement links TRBV2 to TRBJ1-5; weak D call: TRBD1 (5 bases). Trimming shortened V by 5 bases and J by 9 bases, and 17 bases separated the two germline ends. Germline loops: CDR1 SNHLY, CDR2 FYNNEI. The CDR3 is 14 residues long. The CDR3 nucleotides read TGTGCCAGCAGTTCGGCCAGGGACGTAATGCCCCAGCATTTT. Its translation is CASSSARDVMPQHF. Based on the CDR3 plus reference TRBV2 and TRBJ1-5, the full variable domain is EPEVTQTPSHQVTQMGQEVILRCVPISNHLYFYWYRQILGQKVEFLVSFYNNEISEKSEIFDDQFSVERPDGSNFTLKIRSTKLEDSAMYFCASSSARDVMPQHFGDGTRLSIL.

V gene TRBV30 combines with J gene TRBJ2-3, with 11 positions matching TRBD2. CDR3 length equals 14 residues. CDR1 and CDR2 from the germline V gene are GTSNPN and SVGIG (reference sequence). Germline trimming cut 6 bases from V and 5 bases from J; bases unmatched to any gene: 7. As DNA, the CDR3 is TGTGCCTGCCCTAGCGGGGGGTGGGGAGATACGCAGTATTTT. Its translation: CACPSGGWGDTQYF. Full variable domain (outside the CDR3, taken from reference TRBV30 and TRBJ2-3): SQTIHQWPATLVQPVGSPLSLECTVEGTSNPNLYWYRQAAGRGLQLLFYSVGIGQISSEVPQNLSASRPQDRQFILSSKKLLLSDSGFYLCACPSGGWGDTQYFGPGTRLTVL.

This clonotype was detected a few times. The chain employs TRBV9 and TRBJ2-7; 7 bases line up with TRBD2. The germline V gene encodes CDR1 SGDLS and CDR2 YYNGEE. This CDR3 is 15 amino acids long. Trimming removed 0 bases from V and 6 bases from J; junction bases left unmatched: 9. The CDR3 nucleotides are TGTGCCAGCAGCGTAGTCCCTGGGGAGGGAGGCGAGCAGTACTTC. Amino acids: CASSVVPGEGGEQYF.

The chain joins TRBV11-2 to TRBJ2-5; D not certain. CDR1 is SGHAT, CDR2 FQNNGV, per germline. This CDR3 is built from 12 residues. V was trimmed by 8 bases and J by 2 bases, leaving 9 bases between them. The CDR3 sequence: CASALGQETQYF. CDR3 sequence (DNA): TGTGCCAGCGCCTTGGGACAAGAGACCCAGTACTTC.

The chain joins TRBV11-2 to TRBJ1-1; possible D gene TRBD1, 6 bases. The germline CDR1 and CDR2 sequences are SGHAT and FQNNGV. The CDR3 contains 16 residues. The V end lost 4 bases, the J end lost 1 base, and 16 bases lay between the germline ends. This chain's CDR3 is CASSSLLTTGNTEAFF. CDR3 nucleotides: TGTGCCAGCAGCTCCCTTCTTACGACAGGGAACACTGAAGCTTTCTTT.

The V call is TRBV12-3 or TRBV12-4, the J call TRBJ2-5, with a tentative D call TRBD1 (7 bases). The DNA end lines up better with TRBJ2-7; the J call may be wrong. The CDR3 covers 15 residues. This CDR3 is CASSLAAGGGYEQYF. CDR3 DNA: TGTGCCAGCAGTTTAGCGGCAGGGGGAGGCTACGAGCAGTACTTC.

V usage is TRBV12-3 or TRBV12-4 and J usage is TRBJ2-3, with TRBD1 matching 10 bases. Trimming at V came to 6 bases and at J to 1 base, leaving 7 bases not matched to a gene. This CDR3 contains 16 residues. The CDR3 sequence: CASSPVGTGGTDTQYF. CDR3 nucleotide sequence: TGTGCCAGCAGCCCCGTTGGGACAGGGGGCACAGATACGCAGTATTTT.

This rearrangement joins TRBV24-1 to TRBJ2-1; possible D gene TRBD2, 6 bases. CDR3 length equals 16 residues. CDR1 is KGHDR and CDR2 is SFDVKD in the germline V gene. V was clipped by 3 bases and J by 8 bases, with 19 bases between them. CDR3 sequence reads: CATSDGGTPSRDEQFF. The CDR3, as DNA: TGTGCCACCAGTGATGGCGGGACCCCCAGCCGGGATGAGCAGTTCTTC.

The gene calls are TRBV12-3 or TRBV12-4 and TRBJ1-3; D gene ambiguous. This CDR3 has 12 amino acids. V lost 4 bases, J lost 8 bases, and 9 bases lay in between. The CDR3 coding sequence is TGTGCCAGCAGTTATAGGTGGGACACCATATATTTT. Its translation is CASSYRWDTIYF.

The V call is TRBV7-3, the J call TRBJ1-3, with D perhaps matching TRBD1 (5 bases). There are 15 residues in the CDR3. The V and J ends lost 5 bases and 0 bases respectively, with 11 bases between them. Germline loops: CDR1 SGHTA, CDR2 FQGTGA. The CDR3 sequence: CASSPDTHSGNTIYF. As DNA, the CDR3 is TGTGCCAGCAGCCCGGACACTCACTCTGGAAACACCATATATTTT. Looking up the rest from reference TRBV7-3 and TRBJ1-3 gives the full variable domain: GAGVSQTPSNKVTEKGKYVELRCDPISGHTALYWYRQSLGQGPEFLIYFQGTGAADDSGLPNDRFFAVRPEGSVSTLKIQRTERGDSAVYLCASSPDTHSGNTIYFGEGSWLTVV.

This clonotype was observed a handful of times. The rearrangement joins TRBV28 to TRBJ2-5, with D possibly TRBD1 on 6 matching bases. Matching the DNA end better, TRBJ2-7 makes the J call doubtful. This CDR3 comprises 14 residues. Germline CDR1 reads MDHEN; CDR2 reads SYDVKM. CDR3 coding DNA: TGTGCCAGCGCGAGGGACACTTTCTCCAGCGAGCAGTACTTC. It translates to CASARDTFSSEQYF.

The chain has TRBV4-3 and TRBJ2-5; 10 bases line up with TRBD2. The last part of the DNA fits TRBJ2-1 better; the J call may be wrong. CDR1 is LGHNA, CDR2 YSLEER, per germline. This CDR3 is built from 15 residues. CDR3 sequence (DNA): TGCGCCAGCAGCCAAAGGCTAGCGGGAGATAATGAGCAGTTCTTC. Translated, it gives CASSQRLAGDNEQFF.

The CDR3 DNA reads as TGTGCCAGCAGCGGCGGACTAGCGGGGGACTGGGATGAGCAGTTCTTC. This sequence encodes CASSGGLAGDWDEQFF. V gene TRBV7-9 combines with J gene TRBJ2-1; 13 nucleotides line up with TRBD2. CDR1 SEHNR and CDR2 FQNEAQ come from the germline V gene (reference sequence). The CDR3 spans 16 residues. With V trimmed by 5 bases and J by 8 bases, 9 bases remained unmatched.

The J gene is TRBJ2-3, the V gene TRBV5-4, with 11 bases fitting TRBD2. CDR1 SGHNT and CDR2 YYREEE come from the germline V gene (reference sequence). V was pared by 4 bases and J by 5 bases, with 9 bases of the junction left unmatched. The length of the CDR3 is 16 residues. DNA for the CDR3: TGTGCCAGCAGCAGCCCCGGGACTAGCGGAATAGATACGCAGTATTTT. This encodes CASSSPGTSGIDTQYF.

The J gene is TRBJ2-5, the V gene TRBV3-1, with 13 bases fitting TRBD2. Germline V CDR1 and CDR2: LGHDT, YNNKEL (reference sequence). The CDR3 consists of 17 residues. V dropped 1 base and J dropped 3; count of bases not matched to a gene: 5. The CDR3 loop reads CASSQGRTSGGKETQYF. The CDR3, as DNA: TGTGCCAGCAGCCAAGGTCGGACTAGCGGGGGCAAAGAGACCCAGTACTTC.